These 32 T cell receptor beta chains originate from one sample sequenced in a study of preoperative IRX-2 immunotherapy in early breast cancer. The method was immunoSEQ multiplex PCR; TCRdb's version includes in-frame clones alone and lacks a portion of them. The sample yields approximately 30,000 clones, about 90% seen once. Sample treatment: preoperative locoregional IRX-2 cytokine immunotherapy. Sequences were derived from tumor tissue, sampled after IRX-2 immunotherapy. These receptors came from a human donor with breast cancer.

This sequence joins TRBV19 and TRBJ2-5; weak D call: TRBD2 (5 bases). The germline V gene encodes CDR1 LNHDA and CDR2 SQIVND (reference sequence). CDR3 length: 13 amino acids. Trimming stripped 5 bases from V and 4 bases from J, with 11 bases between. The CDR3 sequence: CASSLTRAETQYF. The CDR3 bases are TGTGCCAGTAGTCTTACTAGGGCAGAGACCCAGTACTTC.

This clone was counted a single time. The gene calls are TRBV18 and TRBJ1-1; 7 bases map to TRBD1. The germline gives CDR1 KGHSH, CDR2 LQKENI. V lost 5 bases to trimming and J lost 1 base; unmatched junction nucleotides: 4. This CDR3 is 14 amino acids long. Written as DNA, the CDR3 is TGTGCCAGCTCATCGCAGGGGGGGAACACTGAAGCTTTCTTT. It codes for CASSSQGGNTEAFF.

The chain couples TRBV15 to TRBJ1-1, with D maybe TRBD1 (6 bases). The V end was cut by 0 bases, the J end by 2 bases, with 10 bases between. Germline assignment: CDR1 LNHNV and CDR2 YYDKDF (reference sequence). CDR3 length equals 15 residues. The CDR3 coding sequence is TGTGCCACCAGCAGAGACAGGGGACTCAACACTGAAGCTTTCTTT. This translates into CATSRDRGLNTEAFF.

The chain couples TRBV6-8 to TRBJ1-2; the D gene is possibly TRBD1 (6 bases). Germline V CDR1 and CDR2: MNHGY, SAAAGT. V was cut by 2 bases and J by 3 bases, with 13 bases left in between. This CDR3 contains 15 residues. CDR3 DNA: TGTGCCAGCAGTTACAAGTCTGGACAGTACTATGGCTACACCTTC. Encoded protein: CASSYKSGQYYGYTF.

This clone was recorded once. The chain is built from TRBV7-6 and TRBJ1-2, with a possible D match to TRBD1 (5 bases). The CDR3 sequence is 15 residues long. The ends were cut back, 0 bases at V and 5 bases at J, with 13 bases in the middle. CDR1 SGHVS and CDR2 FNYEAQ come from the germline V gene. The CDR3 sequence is CASSLASPGTYGYTF. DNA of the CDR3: TGTGCCAGCAGCTTAGCGTCGCCTGGGACTTATGGCTACACCTTC.

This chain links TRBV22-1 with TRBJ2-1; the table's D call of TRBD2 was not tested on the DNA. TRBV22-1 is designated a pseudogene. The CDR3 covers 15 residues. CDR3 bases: TGTGCCAGCAGCCTCCAAGCGGGGACCTACAATGAGCAGTTCTTC. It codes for CASSLQAGTYNEQFF.

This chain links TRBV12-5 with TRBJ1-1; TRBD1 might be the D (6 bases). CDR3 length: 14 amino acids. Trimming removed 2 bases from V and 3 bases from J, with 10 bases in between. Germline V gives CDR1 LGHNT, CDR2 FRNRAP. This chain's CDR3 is CASGLSQGYTEAFF. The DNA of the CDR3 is TGTGCTAGTGGTTTGTCACAGGGCTACACTGAAGCTTTCTTT.

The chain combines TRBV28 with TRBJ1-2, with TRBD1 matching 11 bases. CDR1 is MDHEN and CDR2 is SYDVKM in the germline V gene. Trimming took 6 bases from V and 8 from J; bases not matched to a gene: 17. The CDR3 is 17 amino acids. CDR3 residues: CASSSGTGGIRSRGYTF. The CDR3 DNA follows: TGTGCCAGCAGCTCCGGGACAGGGGGAATTCGATCGAGAGGCTACACCTTC.

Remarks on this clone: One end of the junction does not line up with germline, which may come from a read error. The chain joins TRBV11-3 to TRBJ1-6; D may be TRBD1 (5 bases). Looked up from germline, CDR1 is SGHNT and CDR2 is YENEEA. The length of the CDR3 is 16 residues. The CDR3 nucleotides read TGTGCTAGCAGCTTGGAAAGGGGCTCCTATAATTCACCCCTCCACTTT. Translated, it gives CASSLERGSYNSPLHF.

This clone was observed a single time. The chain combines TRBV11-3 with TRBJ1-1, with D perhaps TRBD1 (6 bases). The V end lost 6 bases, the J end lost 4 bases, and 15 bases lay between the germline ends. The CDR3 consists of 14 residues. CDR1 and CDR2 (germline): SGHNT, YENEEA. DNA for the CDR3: TGTGCCAGCAGTCAACCGGGACACTTCACTGAAGCTTTCTTT. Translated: CASSQPGHFTEAFF.

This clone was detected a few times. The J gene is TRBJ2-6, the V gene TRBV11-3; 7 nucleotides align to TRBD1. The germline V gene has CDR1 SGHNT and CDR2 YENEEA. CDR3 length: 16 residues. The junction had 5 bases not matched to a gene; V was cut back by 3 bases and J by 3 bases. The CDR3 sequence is CASSLVGGDGANVLTF. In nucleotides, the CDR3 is TGTGCCAGCAGCTTGGTAGGGGGCGATGGGGCCAACGTCCTGACTTTC.

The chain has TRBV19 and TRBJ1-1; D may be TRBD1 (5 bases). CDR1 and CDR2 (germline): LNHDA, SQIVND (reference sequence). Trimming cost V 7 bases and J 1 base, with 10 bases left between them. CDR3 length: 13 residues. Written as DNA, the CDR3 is TGTGCCAGTACCACAACAGGGAACACTGAAGCTTTCTTT. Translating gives CASTTTGNTEAFF.

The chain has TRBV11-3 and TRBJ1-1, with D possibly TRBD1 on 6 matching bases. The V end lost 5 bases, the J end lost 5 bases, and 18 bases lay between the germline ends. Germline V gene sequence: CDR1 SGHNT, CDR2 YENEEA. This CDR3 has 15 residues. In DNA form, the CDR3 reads TGTGCCAGCAGCAGGTACCTCGGGGGCGCAACTGAAGCTTTCTTT. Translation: CASSRYLGGATEAFF.

The CDR3 DNA sequence: TGTGCCAGCAGCTTAGGCCAGGCTAACTATGGCTACACCTTC. It translates to CASSLGQANYGYTF. The chain couples TRBV11-3 to TRBJ1-2; unclear D gene. The CDR3 is made up of 14 amino acids. Trimming removed 1 base from V and 0 bases from J, with 6 bases in between. CDR1 is SGHNT and CDR2 is YENEEA in the germline V gene. Full variable domain (rest looked up from reference TRBV11-3 and TRBJ1-2): EAGVVQSPRYKIIEKKQPVAFWCNPISGHNTLYWYLQNLGQGPELLIRYENEEAVDDSQLPKDRFSAERLKGVDSTLKIQPAELGDSAVYLCASSLGQANYGYTFGSGTRLTVV.

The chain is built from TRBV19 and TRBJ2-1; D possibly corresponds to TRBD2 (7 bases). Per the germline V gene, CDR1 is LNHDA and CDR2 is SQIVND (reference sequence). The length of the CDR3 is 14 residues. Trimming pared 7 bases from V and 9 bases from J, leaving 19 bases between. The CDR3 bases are TGTGCCAGTACCTGGGGGGGCGGGAGTCGTGAGCAGTTCTTC. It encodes CASTWGGGSREQFF.

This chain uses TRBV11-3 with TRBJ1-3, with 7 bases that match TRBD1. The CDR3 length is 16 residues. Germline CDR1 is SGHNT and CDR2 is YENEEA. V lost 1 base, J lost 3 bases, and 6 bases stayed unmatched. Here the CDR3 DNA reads TGTGCCAGCAGCTTAGGGGGACAGCTGCTTGGAAACACCATATATTTT. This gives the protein CASSLGGQLLGNTIYF.

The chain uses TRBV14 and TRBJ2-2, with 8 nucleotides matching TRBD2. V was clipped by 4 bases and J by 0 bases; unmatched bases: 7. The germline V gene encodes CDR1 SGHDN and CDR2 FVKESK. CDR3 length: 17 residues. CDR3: CASSPSAGLANTGELFF. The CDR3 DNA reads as TGTGCCAGCAGCCCATCAGCGGGACTAGCGAACACCGGGGAGCTGTTTTTT.

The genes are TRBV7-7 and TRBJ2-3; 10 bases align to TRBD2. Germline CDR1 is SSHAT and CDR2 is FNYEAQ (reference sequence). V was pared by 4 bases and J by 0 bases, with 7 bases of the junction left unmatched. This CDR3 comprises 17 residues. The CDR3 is CASSSGGLAVSTDTQYF. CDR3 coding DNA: TGTGCCAGCAGCTCCGGCGGACTAGCGGTGAGCACAGATACGCAGTATTTT.

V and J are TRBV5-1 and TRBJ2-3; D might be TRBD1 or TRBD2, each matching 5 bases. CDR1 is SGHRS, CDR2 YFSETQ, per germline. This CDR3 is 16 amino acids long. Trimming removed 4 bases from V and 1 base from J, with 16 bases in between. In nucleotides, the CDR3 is TGCGCCAGCAGCCCGAGAGGGCAGGGTCGCACAGATACGCAGTATTTT. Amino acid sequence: CASSPRGQGRTDTQYF.

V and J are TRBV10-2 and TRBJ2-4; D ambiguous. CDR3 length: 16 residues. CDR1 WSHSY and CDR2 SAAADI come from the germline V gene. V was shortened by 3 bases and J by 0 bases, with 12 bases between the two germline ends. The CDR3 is CASSDRIRLAKNIQYF. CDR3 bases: TGCGCCAGCAGTGACAGGATCCGGTTAGCCAAAAACATTCAGTACTTC.

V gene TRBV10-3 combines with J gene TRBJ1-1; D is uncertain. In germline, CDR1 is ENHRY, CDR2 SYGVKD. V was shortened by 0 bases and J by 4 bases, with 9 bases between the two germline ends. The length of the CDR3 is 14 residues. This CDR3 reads CAISESGSGTEAFF. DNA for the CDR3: TGTGCCATCAGTGAGTCAGGTTCTGGCACTGAAGCTTTCTTT.

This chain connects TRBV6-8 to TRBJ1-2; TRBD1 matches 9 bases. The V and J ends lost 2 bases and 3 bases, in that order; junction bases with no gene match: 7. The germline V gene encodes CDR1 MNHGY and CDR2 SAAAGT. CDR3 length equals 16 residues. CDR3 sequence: CASSYGTGRGDYGYTF. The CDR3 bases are TGTGCCAGCAGTTACGGGACAGGGAGAGGTGACTATGGCTACACCTTC.

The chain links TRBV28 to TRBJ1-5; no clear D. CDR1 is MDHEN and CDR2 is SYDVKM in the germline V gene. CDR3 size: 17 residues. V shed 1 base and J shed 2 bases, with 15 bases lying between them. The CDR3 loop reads CASSLYLRGTGNQPQHF. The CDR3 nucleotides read TGTGCCAGCAGTTTATACCTCCGGGGAACGGGCAATCAGCCCCAGCATTTT.

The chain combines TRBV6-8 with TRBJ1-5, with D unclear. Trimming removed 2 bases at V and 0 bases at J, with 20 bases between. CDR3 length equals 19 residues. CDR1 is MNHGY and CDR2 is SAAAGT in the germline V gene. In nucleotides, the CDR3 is TGTGCCAGCAGTTACCGGGAGACCAGAGCGGGGTATAGCAATCAGCCCCAGCATTTT. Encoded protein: CASSYRETRAGYSNQPQHF.

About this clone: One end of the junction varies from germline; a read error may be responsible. CDR3 coding DNA: TGTGCCATCAGTGAGGACGTGAGGTCCTATGGCTATACCTTC. It codes for CAISEDVRSYGYTF. V and J are TRBV10-3 and TRBJ1-2; D gene uncertain. Germline lookup yields CDR1 ENHRY and CDR2 SYGVKD. The CDR3 is 14 amino acids.

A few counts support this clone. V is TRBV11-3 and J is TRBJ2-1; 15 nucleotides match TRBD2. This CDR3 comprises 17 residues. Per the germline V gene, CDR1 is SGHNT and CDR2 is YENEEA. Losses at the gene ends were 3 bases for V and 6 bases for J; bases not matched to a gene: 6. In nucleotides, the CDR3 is TGTGCCAGCAGCTTGGGGACTAGCGGGAGGAGGAGCAATGAGCAGTTCTTC. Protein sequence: CASSLGTSGRRSNEQFF.

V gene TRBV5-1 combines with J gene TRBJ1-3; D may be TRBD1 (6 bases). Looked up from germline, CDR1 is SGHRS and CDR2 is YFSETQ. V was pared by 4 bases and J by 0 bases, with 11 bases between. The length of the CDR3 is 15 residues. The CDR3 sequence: CASSVDSYSGNTIYF. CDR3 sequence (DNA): TGCGCCAGCAGCGTGGACAGCTACTCTGGAAACACCATATATTTT.

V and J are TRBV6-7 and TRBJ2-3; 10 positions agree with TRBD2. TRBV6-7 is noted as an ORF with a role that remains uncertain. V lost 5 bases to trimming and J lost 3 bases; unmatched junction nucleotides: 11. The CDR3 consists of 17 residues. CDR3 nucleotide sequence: TGTGCCAGCAGTGTTCAAAGCGGGAGGGCCCGGACAGATACGCAGTATTTT. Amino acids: CASSVQSGRARTDTQYF.

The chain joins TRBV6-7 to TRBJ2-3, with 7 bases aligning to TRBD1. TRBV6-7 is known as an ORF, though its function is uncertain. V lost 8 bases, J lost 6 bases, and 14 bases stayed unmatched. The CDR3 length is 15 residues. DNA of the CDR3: TGTGCCAGCCTTACAGGGGAACAGCAGAGGGATACGCAGTATTTT. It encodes CASLTGEQQRDTQYF.

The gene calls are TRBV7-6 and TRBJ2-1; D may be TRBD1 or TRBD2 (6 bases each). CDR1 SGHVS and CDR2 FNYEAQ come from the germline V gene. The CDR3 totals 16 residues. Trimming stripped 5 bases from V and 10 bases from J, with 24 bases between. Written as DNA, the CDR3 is TGTGCCAGCAGCCTTACCCTAGGGGGGCCTGGGGCGGAGCAGTTCTTC. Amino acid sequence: CASSLTLGGPGAEQFF.

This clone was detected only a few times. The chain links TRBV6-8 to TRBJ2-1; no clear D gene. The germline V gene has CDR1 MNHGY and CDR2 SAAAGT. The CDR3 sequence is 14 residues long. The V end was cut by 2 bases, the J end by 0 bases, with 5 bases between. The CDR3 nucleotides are TGTGCCAGCAGTTACGTGGGCTCCTACAATGAGCAGTTCTTC. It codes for CASSYVGSYNEQFF.

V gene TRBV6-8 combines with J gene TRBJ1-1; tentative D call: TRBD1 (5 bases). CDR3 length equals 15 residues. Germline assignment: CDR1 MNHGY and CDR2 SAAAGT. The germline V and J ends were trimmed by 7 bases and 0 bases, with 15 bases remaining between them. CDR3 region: CASKRGGHMNTEAFF. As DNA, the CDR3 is TGTGCCAGCAAACGGGGCGGCCATATGAACACTGAAGCTTTCTTT.